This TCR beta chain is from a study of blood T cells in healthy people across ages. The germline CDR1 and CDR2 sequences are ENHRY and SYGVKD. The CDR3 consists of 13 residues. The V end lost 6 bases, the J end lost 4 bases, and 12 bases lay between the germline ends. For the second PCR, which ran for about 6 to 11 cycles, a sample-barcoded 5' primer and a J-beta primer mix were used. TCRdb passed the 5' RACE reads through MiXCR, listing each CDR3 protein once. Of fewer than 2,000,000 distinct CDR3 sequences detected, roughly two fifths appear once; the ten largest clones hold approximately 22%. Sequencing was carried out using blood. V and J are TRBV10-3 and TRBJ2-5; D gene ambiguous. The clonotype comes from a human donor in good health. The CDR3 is CAISVGMLETQYF. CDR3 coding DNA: TGTGCCATCAGCGTGGGGATGTTAGAGACCCAGTACTTC.